This paragraph reports one TCR beta chain. Sequence at one end of the junction differs from germline and may be a read error. This CDR3 is 14 amino acids long. The V gene's germline CDR1 is SEHNR and CDR2 FQNEAQ (reference sequence). The T cells that were sequenced for TCR beta were CD8+ and CD4+ cells from blood. TEMRA cells were enriched by FACS, while CD8+ and CD4+ T cells were obtained through a negative isolation that was performed magnetically. Random hexamers primed reverse transcription of about 0.45 to 1 ug RNA. TCRdb re-derived calls from the immunoSEQ multiplex PCR reads in MiXCR, one entry per CDR3 protein. Of about 250,000 distinct CDR3 sequences in the sample, about 94% were seen once. This record belongs to a study of CD8 T cells in Susac syndrome.

The sequence came from a human donor with multiple sclerosis. Sequencing was performed on CD4+ T cells from PBMCs. This chain joins TRBV7-9 and TRBJ2-7, with D perhaps matching TRBD1 (6 bases). The CDR3 nucleotides are TGTGCCAGCAGCCCCGGACAGAAGACCTACGAGCAGCACTTC. Amino acid sequence: CASSPGQKTYEQHF.